One and the same sample provided the 12 T cell receptor beta chains below, sequenced in a study of blood T cell repertoires in COVID-19. Sequenced by immunoSEQ multiplex PCR; TCRdb stores in-frame clones only, minus some. The sample shows 70,000 to 75,000 clones, just over 90% of them seen only once. Sequenced: peripheral blood. The receptors derive from a woman aged 18-29 years with acute or convalescent COVID-19.

The chain couples TRBV6-5 to TRBJ1-6; tentative D call: TRBD1 (6 bases). Germline CDR1 reads MNHEY; CDR2 reads SVGAGI. Trimming cost V 6 bases and J 7 bases, with 13 bases left between them. CDR3 length equals 14 residues. DNA of the CDR3: TGTGCCAGCAGAGTCCAGGGGATCAATTCACCCCTCCACTTT. Encoded protein: CASRVQGINSPLHF.

The chain is built from TRBV4-1 and TRBJ2-5, with 8 bases that match TRBD1. Germline CDR1 is MGHRA and CDR2 is YSYEKL. With V trimmed by 2 bases and J by 5 bases, 1 base remained unmatched. The CDR3 is 13 residues long. The chain's CDR3 is CASSQRDRETQYF. The CDR3 nucleotides are TGCGCCAGCAGCCAACGGGACAGGGAGACCCAGTACTTC.

The V gene is TRBV6-6, the J gene TRBJ1-2; 9 bases line up with TRBD1. The J segment lost 8 bases and the V segment lost 1 base, leaving 8 bases of the junction unmatched. Germline V gene data show CDR1 as MNHNY and CDR2 as SVGAGI (reference sequence). The length of the CDR3 is 15 residues. The CDR3 region has the DNA TGTGCCAGCAGTTACTTTGACCGGACAGGGGTCGGCTACACCTTC. Translating it yields CASSYFDRTGVGYTF.

The chain recombines TRBV15 with TRBJ2-7, with a possible D match to TRBD2 (5 bases). The CDR3 contains 18 residues. V gave up 0 bases and J gave up 0 bases, with 18 bases separating them. CDR1 is LNHNV and CDR2 is YYDKDF in the germline V gene (reference sequence). In DNA, the CDR3 is TGTGCCACCAGCAGAGATCTTGTCGGGGTGGGGAGCTCCTACGAGCAGTACTTC. Translation gives CATSRDLVGVGSSYEQYF.

The V and J genes are TRBV18 and TRBJ2-7, with 9 positions matching TRBD2. CDR3 length: 16 amino acids. Germline CDR1 reads KGHSH; CDR2 reads LQKENI. After removal of 6 bases from V and 6 bases from J, the junction contained 15 bases not matched to a gene. CDR3 DNA: TGTGCCAGCTCCCGTTCCGGCGGGAGGGTCGCTGGCGAGCAGTACTTC. Encoded protein: CASSRSGGRVAGEQYF.

The V call is TRBV7-8, the J call TRBJ2-7; D may be TRBD2 (6 bases). V was trimmed by 5 bases and J by 4 bases, leaving 33 bases between them. The CDR3 has 20 residues. CDR1 is SGHVS and CDR2 is FQNEAQ in the germline V gene. The CDR3 nucleotides are TGTGCCAGCAGCCAGGAGGGACGTACGTACGGAGCCGGGCTAGGGTACGAGCAGTACTTC. Protein sequence: CASSQEGRTYGAGLGYEQYF.

The V call is TRBV2, the J call TRBJ2-6; D may be TRBD1 (6 bases). V lost 2 bases and J 4 bases, leaving 9 bases between the germline ends. This CDR3 is built from 15 residues. In germline, CDR1 is SNHLY, CDR2 FYNNEI. The CDR3 is CASSEQGYGANVLTF. DNA of the CDR3: TGTGCCAGCAGTGAACAGGGGTACGGGGCCAACGTCCTGACTTTC.

The V call is TRBV2, the J call TRBJ1-5, with D perhaps TRBD1 (5 bases). The CDR3 consists of 14 residues. Germline assignment: CDR1 SNHLY and CDR2 FYNNEI. V dropped 6 bases and J dropped 2 bases, with 11 bases sitting between them. DNA of the CDR3: TGTGCCAGCAGCTGGCAGGGCGGCAATCAGCCCCAGCATTTT. It codes for CASSWQGGNQPQHF.

The chain uses TRBV7-2 and TRBJ2-1; possible D gene TRBD1, 5 bases. CDR1 is SGHTA and CDR2 is FQGNSA in the germline V gene. The CDR3 totals 15 residues. V was clipped by 2 bases and J by 4 bases, with 12 bases between them. The CDR3 DNA reads TGTGCCAGCAGCTTATCGACAGCAAAGTACAATGAGCAGTTCTTC. Its translation: CASSLSTAKYNEQFF.

As for this clone: Additional DNA sequences in this sample encode the identical CDR3. V is TRBV12-3 or TRBV12-4 and J is TRBJ1-1; tentative D call: TRBD1 (5 bases). The CDR3 is made up of 13 amino acids. V lost 6 bases, J lost 5 bases, and 13 bases lay in between. The CDR3 is CASSWGGNTEAFF. CDR3 nucleotide sequence: TGTGCCAGCAGCTGGGGGGGAAATACTGAAGCTTTCTTT.

The chain employs TRBV1 and TRBJ1-5. TRBV1 is a pseudogene segment. The CDR3 totals 11 residues. CDR3 loop: CTSHLCQPQHF. As DNA, the CDR3 is TGCACCAGCCATCTATGTCAGCCCCAGCATTTT.

V is TRBV2 and J is TRBJ1-2, with TRBD1 matching 7 bases. The germline V gene encodes CDR1 SNHLY and CDR2 FYNNEI. The CDR3 has 14 residues. V gave up 11 bases and J gave up 2 bases; unmatched junction bases: 11. CDR3 in amino acids: CAGKPTGVNYGYTF. CDR3 nucleotides: TGTGCCGGAAAGCCTACAGGGGTAAACTATGGCTACACCTTC.